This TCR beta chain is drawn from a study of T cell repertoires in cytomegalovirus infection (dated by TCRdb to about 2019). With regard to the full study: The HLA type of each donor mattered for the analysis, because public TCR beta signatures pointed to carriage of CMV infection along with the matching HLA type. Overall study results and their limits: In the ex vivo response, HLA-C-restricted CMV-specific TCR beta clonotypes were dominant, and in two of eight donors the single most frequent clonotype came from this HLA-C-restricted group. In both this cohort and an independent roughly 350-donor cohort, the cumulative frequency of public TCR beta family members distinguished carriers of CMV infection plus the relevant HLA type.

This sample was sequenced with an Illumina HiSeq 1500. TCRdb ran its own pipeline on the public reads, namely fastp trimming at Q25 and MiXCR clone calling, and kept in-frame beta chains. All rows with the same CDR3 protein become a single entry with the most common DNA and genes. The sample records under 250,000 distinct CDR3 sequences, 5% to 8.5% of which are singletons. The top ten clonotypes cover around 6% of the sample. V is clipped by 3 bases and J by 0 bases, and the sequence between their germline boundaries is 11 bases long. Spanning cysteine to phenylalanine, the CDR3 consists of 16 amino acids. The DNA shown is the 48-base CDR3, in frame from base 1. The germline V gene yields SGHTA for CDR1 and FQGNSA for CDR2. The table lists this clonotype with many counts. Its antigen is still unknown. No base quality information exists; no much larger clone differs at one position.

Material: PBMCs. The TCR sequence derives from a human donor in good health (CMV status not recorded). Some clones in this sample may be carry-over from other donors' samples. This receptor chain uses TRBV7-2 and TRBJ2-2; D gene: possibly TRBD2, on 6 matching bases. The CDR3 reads CASSLAGRPNTGELFF. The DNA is TGTGCCAGCAGCTTGGCGGGACGGCCGAACACCGGGGAGCTGTTTTTT.